This T cell receptor beta chain appears in the sequencing data of a study of beta chain features in type 1 diabetes. The CDR3 extends over 14 amino acids. The germline gives CDR1 LNHDA, CDR2 SQIVND (reference sequence). Trimming at V came to 9 bases and at J to 4 bases, leaving 3 bases not matched to a gene. TCRB transcripts that were expressed got sequenced, as all of the isolated RNA had been reverse transcribed. Sequenced by immunoSEQ multiplex PCR; TCRdb stores in-frame clones only, minus some. The sample consists of 150,000 to 180,000 clones, around 10% of them appearing once. In this sample, this clone turned up many times.

The sample taken for sequencing was central memory CD4+ T cells from blood. This chain links TRBV19 with TRBJ2-3, with 14 bases lining up with TRBD2. The sequence was obtained from a man younger than 30 in good health. This CDR3 is CASRTSGRSDTQYF. Written as DNA, the CDR3 is TGTGCCAGCCGGACTAGCGGGAGGTCAGATACGCAGTATTTT.